The 25 T cell receptor beta chains listed next were all sequenced from one sample in a study of blood T cell repertoires in COVID-19. Sequenced by immunoSEQ multiplex PCR; TCRdb stores in-frame clones only, minus some. The sample holds about 100,000 clones, approximately 87% seen once. The specimen sequenced was peripheral blood. The source of these receptors is a human donor in a cohort sampled during active COVID-19.

The V gene is TRBV7-2, the J gene TRBJ2-7; TRBD2 matches 11 bases. V was pared by 2 bases and J by 0 bases, with 9 bases of the junction left unmatched. CDR3 length: 18 residues. Germline V gene lookup returns CDR1 SGHTA and CDR2 FQGNSA. The CDR3 reads CASSLRDIAGGSSYEQYF. The CDR3 DNA sequence: TGTGCCAGCAGCTTAAGAGATATAGCGGGAGGGAGCTCCTACGAGCAGTACTTC.

The rearrangement uses TRBV19 and TRBJ1-3; D is undetermined. V was clipped by 5 bases and J by 0 bases, with 8 bases between them. CDR1 LNHDA and CDR2 SQIVND come from the germline V gene (reference sequence). The CDR3 totals 14 residues. CDR3 protein: CASSAQSSGNTIYF. The CDR3 DNA reads TGTGCCAGTAGTGCACAGAGCTCTGGAAACACCATATATTTT.

The CDR3 nucleotides are TGTGCCAGCAGGTTTGGGGGCAAGCAGTACTTC. Its protein product is CASRFGGKQYF. V is TRBV6-5 and J is TRBJ2-7; D is possibly TRBD1 (6 bases). V was clipped by 6 bases and J by 8 bases, with 11 bases between them. This CDR3 has 11 amino acids. Germline V lookup: CDR1 MNHEY, CDR2 SVGAGI.

The chain carries TRBV6-2 or TRBV6-3 and TRBJ2-7, with 10 positions matching TRBD2. The CDR3 covers 16 residues. Trimming at V came to 0 bases and at J to 2 bases, leaving 4 bases not matched to a gene. The V gene's germline CDR1 is MNHEY and CDR2 SVGEGT. This CDR3 is CASSYSGLAGAYEQYF. CDR3 coding DNA: TGTGCCAGCAGTTACTCTGGGCTAGCGGGAGCCTACGAGCAGTACTTC.

The chain carries TRBV12-3 or TRBV12-4 and TRBJ1-5; D gene ambiguous. The CDR3 length is 12 residues. V was trimmed by 3 bases and J by 6 bases, leaving 6 bases between them. Written as DNA, the CDR3 is TGTGCCAGCAGTTTTCTAGGTCAGCCCCAGCATTTT. As protein: CASSFLGQPQHF.

J is TRBJ2-3 and V is TRBV7-8; 13 bases are a match to TRBD2. Germline V CDR1 and CDR2: SGHVS, FQNEAQ. With 6 bases clipped from V and 6 bases from J, the junction kept 18 bases outside the gene matches. This CDR3 spans 19 amino acids. In DNA, the CDR3 is TGTGCCAGCAGTCTAGAGGCCCCCGGGACTAGCGGGATGGGGGATACGCAGTATTTT. This codes for CASSLEAPGTSGMGDTQYF.

This rearrangement joins TRBV19 to TRBJ1-2; D is possibly TRBD1 (5 bases). The germline V and J ends were trimmed by 4 bases and 1 base, with 13 bases remaining between them. This CDR3 has 15 amino acids. Germline V lookup: CDR1 LNHDA, CDR2 SQIVND (reference sequence). The CDR3 reads CASSSRQISNYGYTF. As DNA, the CDR3 is TGTGCCAGTAGTAGCAGACAGATAAGTAACTATGGCTACACCTTC.

The chain couples TRBV27 to TRBJ2-2, with 8 nucleotides matching TRBD2. V lost 6 bases to trimming and J lost 5 bases; unmatched junction nucleotides: 5. This CDR3 is built from 14 residues. CDR1 is MNHEY, CDR2 SMNVEV, per germline (reference sequence). CDR3 DNA sequence: TGTGCCAGCAGACGGGAGGGGAAGACCGGGGAGCTGTTTTTT. Translated: CASRREGKTGELFF.

The chain joins TRBV23-1 to TRBJ1-2; 8 positions match TRBD1. TRBV23-1 is classed as an ORF, of uncertain function. The CDR3 is 18 residues long. J gave up 2 bases and V 0 bases, and 11 bases lay outside the gene matches. This chain's CDR3 is CASSQSVDRVWCNYGYTF. The DNA for the CDR3 is TGCGCCAGCAGTCAATCGGTGGACAGGGTTTGGTGCAACTATGGCTACACCTTC.

This chain uses TRBV2 with TRBJ2-7; unclear D gene. Germline lookup yields CDR1 SNHLY and CDR2 FYNNEI. This CDR3 contains 11 residues. V was shortened by 7 bases and J by 7 bases, with 11 bases between the two germline ends. The CDR3 reads CASTSYSEQYF. The CDR3 DNA reads TGTGCCAGCACTTCCTACTCGGAGCAGTACTTC. Looking up the rest from reference TRBV2 and TRBJ2-7 gives the full variable domain: EPEVTQTPSHQVTQMGQEVILRCVPISNHLYFYWYRQILGQKVEFLVSFYNNEISEKSEIFDDQFSVERPDGSNFTLKIRSTKLEDSAMYFCASTSYSEQYFGPGTRLTVT.

This chain connects TRBV6-5 to TRBJ1-2; TRBD1 aligns across 7 bases. Trimming took 6 bases from V and 5 from J; bases not matched to a gene: 12. CDR1 and CDR2 (germline): MNHEY, SVGAGI. There are 15 residues in the CDR3. CDR3 sequence reads: CASRPGTEPPYGYTF. For the CDR3, the DNA is TGTGCCAGCAGACCCGGGACAGAGCCCCCTTATGGCTACACCTTC.

J is TRBJ1-5 and V is TRBV25-1; possibly TRBD1 for D (5 bases). Looked up from germline, CDR1 is MGHDK and CDR2 is SYGVNS. V lost 3 bases, J lost 5 bases, and 11 bases lay in between. CDR3 size: 14 residues. The CDR3 DNA follows: TGTGCCAGCAGTGAGGGCAGGGTATATCAGCCCCAGCATTTT. Protein sequence: CASSEGRVYQPQHF.

The V gene is TRBV7-8, the J gene TRBJ1-2; D perhaps matches TRBD1 (6 bases). V was shortened by 2 bases and J by 6 bases, with 13 bases between the two germline ends. Germline loops: CDR1 SGHVS, CDR2 FQNEAQ. The CDR3 runs 14 residues. CDR3 DNA: TGTGCCAGCAGCTTATTCCAGGGGCTGGATGGCTACACCTTC. Encoded protein: CASSLFQGLDGYTF.

The rearrangement uses TRBV29-1 and TRBJ2-1, with 8 positions matching TRBD2. V dropped 5 bases and J dropped 10; count of bases not matched to a gene: 7. This CDR3 has 12 residues. The germline CDR1 and CDR2 sequences are SQVTM and ANQGSEA. The CDR3 region is CSVIREGREQFF. In nucleotides, the CDR3 is TGCAGCGTTATTCGGGAGGGACGGGAGCAGTTCTTC.

V and J are TRBV6-5 and TRBJ1-4; 9 bases line up with TRBD1. Trimming removed 5 bases from V and 7 bases from J; junction bases left unmatched: 8. The CDR3 covers 15 residues. CDR1 and CDR2 from the germline V gene are MNHEY and SVGAGI. CDR3 sequence reads: CASSNLQGAGEKLFF. In nucleotides, the CDR3 is TGTGCCAGCAGTAACTTACAGGGGGCGGGTGAAAAACTGTTTTTT.

V gene TRBV5-1 combines with J gene TRBJ2-7; TRBD1 matches at 7 bases. The CDR3 totals 13 residues. V lost 3 bases, J lost 1 base, and 1 base stayed unmatched. The germline V gene encodes CDR1 SGHRS and CDR2 YFSETQ. In DNA form, the CDR3 reads TGCGCCAGCAGCTCGGGACAGTCCTACGAGCAGTACTTC. Protein sequence: CASSSGQSYEQYF.

This chain uses TRBV2 with TRBJ2-6; 9 positions match TRBD1. Germline V CDR1 and CDR2: SNHLY, FYNNEI. V shed 6 bases and J 2 bases; nucleotides not matched to a gene: 14. This CDR3 is 19 amino acids long. The DNA of the CDR3 is TGTGCCAGCAGGCCATATACCGGGACAGGGTTGGCTGGGGCCAACGTCCTGACTTTC. Translation gives CASRPYTGTGLAGANVLTF.

The chain uses TRBV5-1 and TRBJ2-2; D gene ambiguous. The length of the CDR3 is 16 residues. The germline V and J ends were trimmed by 0 bases and 0 bases, with 9 bases remaining between them. The germline V gene has CDR1 SGHRS and CDR2 YFSETQ. The CDR3 reads CASSLGPRTNTGELFF. The CDR3 DNA reads as TGCGCCAGCAGCTTGGGGCCTAGAACGAACACCGGGGAGCTGTTTTTT.

This clone was seen only once. The rearrangement uses TRBV5-5 and TRBJ1-3; TRBD1 aligns across 9 bases. The V gene's germline CDR1 is SGHKS and CDR2 YYEKEE (reference sequence). After removal of 1 base from V and 4 bases from J, the junction contained 9 bases not matched to a gene. This CDR3 region has 17 residues. The CDR3: CASSLLLGQGSGNTIYF. Written as DNA, the CDR3 is TGTGCCAGCAGCTTGCTTCTAGGACAGGGGAGCGGAAACACCATATATTTT.

The rearrangement joins TRBV5-4 to TRBJ2-7; 7 positions match TRBD2. This CDR3 has 19 amino acids. Germline-derived CDR1 and CDR2 are SGHNT and YYREEE (reference sequence). V lost 4 bases, J lost 2 bases, and 21 bases stayed unmatched. CDR3 protein: CASSKLGGLSREVAYEQYF. CDR3 nucleotide sequence: TGTGCCAGCAGCAAGTTGGGCGGGTTAAGCCGGGAGGTCGCCTACGAGCAGTACTTC.

The V call is TRBV19, the J call TRBJ2-3; 7 bases map to TRBD1. The germline V gene has CDR1 LNHDA and CDR2 SQIVND (reference sequence). Trimming at V came to 0 bases and at J to 10 bases, leaving 13 bases not matched to a gene. The length of the CDR3 is 16 residues. This chain's CDR3 is CASSIDGTAFVSAQYF. CDR3 in DNA: TGTGCCAGTAGTATAGACGGGACAGCTTTTGTATCTGCGCAGTATTTT.

CDR3 coding DNA: TGTGCCACCACGGGACACACGAACACTGAAGCTTTCTTT. It is translated as CATTGHTNTEAFF. V is TRBV12-3 or TRBV12-4 and J is TRBJ1-1; D is perhaps TRBD1 (6 bases). The CDR3 has 13 residues. V shed 10 bases and J shed 1 base, with 13 bases lying between them.

This clone was picked up one time. The gene calls are TRBV6-1 and TRBJ1-4, with 8 bases identical to TRBD1. CDR1 and CDR2 from the germline V gene are MNHNS and SASEGT. There are 16 residues in the CDR3. Trimming cost V 6 bases and J 3 bases; bases outside gene matches: 9. The CDR3 loop reads CASRETNRGANEKLFF. The CDR3 nucleotides read TGTGCCAGCAGGGAAACCAACAGGGGGGCTAATGAAAAACTGTTTTTT.

The V gene is TRBV5-6, the J gene TRBJ1-4; 10 bases agree with TRBD1. This CDR3 comprises 16 residues. The germline V gene has CDR1 SGHDT and CDR2 YYEEEE. V lost 2 bases and J lost 4; bases outside the gene matches: 5. CDR3 nucleotides: TGTGCCAGCAGCTTAAGGACAGGGGGGTTTAATGAAAAACTGTTTTTT. Translation gives CASSLRTGGFNEKLFF.

The chain recombines TRBV6-1 with TRBJ2-1; no firm D call. The V gene's germline CDR1 is MNHNS and CDR2 SASEGT. The CDR3 has 16 residues. Trimming took off 3 bases at V and 6 bases at J, with 18 bases between the two ends. CDR3 in amino acids: CASSERPAPAVNEQFF. The DNA of the CDR3 is TGTGCCAGCAGTGAGAGGCCAGCCCCCGCGGTCAATGAGCAGTTCTTC.